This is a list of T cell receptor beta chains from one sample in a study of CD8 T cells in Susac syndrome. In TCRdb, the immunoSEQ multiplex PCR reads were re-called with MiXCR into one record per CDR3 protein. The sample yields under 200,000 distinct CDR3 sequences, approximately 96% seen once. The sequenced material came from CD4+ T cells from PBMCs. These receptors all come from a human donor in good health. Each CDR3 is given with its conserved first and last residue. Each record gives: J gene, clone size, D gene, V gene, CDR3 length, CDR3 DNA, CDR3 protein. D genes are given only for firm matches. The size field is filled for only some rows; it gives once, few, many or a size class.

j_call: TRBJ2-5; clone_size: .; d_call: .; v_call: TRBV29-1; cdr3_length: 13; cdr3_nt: TGCAGCGTTCTAGGACCCCTGCAAGAGACCCAGTACTTC; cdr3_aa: CSVLGPLQETQYF
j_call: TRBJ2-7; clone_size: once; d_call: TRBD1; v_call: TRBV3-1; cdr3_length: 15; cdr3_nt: TGTGCCAGCAGCCTCGGGACAGGGGTGTCCTACGAGCAGTACTTC; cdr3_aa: CASSLGTGVSYEQYF
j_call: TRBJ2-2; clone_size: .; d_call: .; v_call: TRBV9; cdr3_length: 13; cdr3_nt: TGTGCCAGCAGCGAGAGTCCCACCGGGGAGCTGTTTTTT; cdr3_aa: CASSESPTGELFF
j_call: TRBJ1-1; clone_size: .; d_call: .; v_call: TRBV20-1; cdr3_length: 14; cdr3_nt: TGCAGTGCTGCCTTAGGGCAAGAAAACACTGAAGCTTTCTTT; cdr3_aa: CSAALGQENTEAFF
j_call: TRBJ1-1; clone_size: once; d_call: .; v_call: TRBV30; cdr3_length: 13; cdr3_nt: TGTGCCTGGAGTTTAGTGGGAGGCACTGAAGCTTTCTTT; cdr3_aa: CAWSLVGGTEAFF
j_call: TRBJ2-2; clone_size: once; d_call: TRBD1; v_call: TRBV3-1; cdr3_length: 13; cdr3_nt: TGTGCCAGCAGGACAGGGGCCACCGGGGAGCTGTTTTTT; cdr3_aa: CASRTGATGELFF
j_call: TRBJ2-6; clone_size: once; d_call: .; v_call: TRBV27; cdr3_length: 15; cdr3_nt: TGTGCCAGCAGTTTGTGGGCCTCTGGGGCCAACGTCCTGACTTTC; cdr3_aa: CASSLWASGANVLTF
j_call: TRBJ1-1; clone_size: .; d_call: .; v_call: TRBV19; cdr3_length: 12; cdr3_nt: TGTGCCAGTAAGGGTGAGAACACTGAAGCTTTCTTT; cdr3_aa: CASKGENTEAFF
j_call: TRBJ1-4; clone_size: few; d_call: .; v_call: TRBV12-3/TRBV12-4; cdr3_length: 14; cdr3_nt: TGTGCCAGCAGTCTCGGGGGAACTAATGAAAAACTGTTTTTT; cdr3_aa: CASSLGGTNEKLFF
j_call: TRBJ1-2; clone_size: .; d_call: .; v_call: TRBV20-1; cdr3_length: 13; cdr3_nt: TGCAGTGCTGGAGACGAAGGGGTACGCGGCTACACCTTC; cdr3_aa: CSAGDEGVRGYTF
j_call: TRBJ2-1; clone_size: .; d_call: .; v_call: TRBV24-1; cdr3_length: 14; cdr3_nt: TGTGCCACCAGTGACCTCGGACAAAGGAATGAGCAGTTCTTC; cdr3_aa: CATSDLGQRNEQFF
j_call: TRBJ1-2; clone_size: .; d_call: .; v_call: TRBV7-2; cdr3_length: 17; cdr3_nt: TGTGCCAGCACTACCGGCGGGTCAGGGTCGTTTGACTATGGCTACACCTTC; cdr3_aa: CASTTGGSGSFDYGYTF
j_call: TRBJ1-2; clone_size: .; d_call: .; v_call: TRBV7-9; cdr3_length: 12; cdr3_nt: TGTGCCAGCAGCTTAGATGGCTATGGCTACACCTTC; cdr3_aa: CASSLDGYGYTF
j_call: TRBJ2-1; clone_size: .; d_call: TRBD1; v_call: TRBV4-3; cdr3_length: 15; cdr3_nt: TGCGCCAGCAGCCAACGGGACAGGGGGCTTGAGGAGCAGTTCTTC; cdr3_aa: CASSQRDRGLEEQFF
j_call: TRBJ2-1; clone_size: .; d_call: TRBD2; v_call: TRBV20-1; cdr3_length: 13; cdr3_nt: TGCAGGGCTAGCGGGGGGACTCCGGATGAGCAGTTCTTC; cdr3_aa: CRASGGTPDEQFF
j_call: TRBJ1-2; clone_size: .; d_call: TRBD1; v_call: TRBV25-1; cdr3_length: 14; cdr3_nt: TGTGCCAGCAGTGAGAGACAGGGGGCCTATGGCTACACCTTC; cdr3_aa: CASSERQGAYGYTF
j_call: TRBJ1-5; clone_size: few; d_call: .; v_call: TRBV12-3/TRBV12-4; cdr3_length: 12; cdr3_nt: TGTGCCAGCAGTTCTGGCAATCAGCCCCAGCATTTT; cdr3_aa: CASSSGNQPQHF
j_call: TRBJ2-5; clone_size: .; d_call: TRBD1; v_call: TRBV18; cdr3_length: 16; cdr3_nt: TGTGCCAGCTCACCACCAGGGACAGGGGGACAAGAGACCCAGTACTTC; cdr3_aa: CASSPPGTGGQETQYF
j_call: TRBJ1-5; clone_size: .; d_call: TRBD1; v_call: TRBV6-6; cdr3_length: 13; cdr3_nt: TGTGCCAGCAGCGGACAGGGGGTCGCGCCCCAGCATTTT; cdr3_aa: CASSGQGVAPQHF
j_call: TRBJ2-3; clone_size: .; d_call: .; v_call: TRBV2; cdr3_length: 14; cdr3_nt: TGTGCCAGCAACCGAGGGGGGAGCACAGATACGCAGTATTTT; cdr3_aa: CASNRGGSTDTQYF
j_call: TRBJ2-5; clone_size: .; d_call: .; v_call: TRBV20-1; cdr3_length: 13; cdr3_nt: TGCAGTCCATCGCACACAGGTCAAGAGACCCAGTACTTC; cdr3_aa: CSPSHTGQETQYF
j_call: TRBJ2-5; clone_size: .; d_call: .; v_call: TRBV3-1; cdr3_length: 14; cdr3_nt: TGTGCCAGCAGCCACCCCGAGAGGGGAGAGACCCAGTACTTC; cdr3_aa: CASSHPERGETQYF
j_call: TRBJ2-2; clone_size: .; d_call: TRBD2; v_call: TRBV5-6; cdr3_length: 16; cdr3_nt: TGTGCCAGCAGCTTGGGACTAGCAGGCAACACCGGGGAGCTGTTTTTT; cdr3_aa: CASSLGLAGNTGELFF
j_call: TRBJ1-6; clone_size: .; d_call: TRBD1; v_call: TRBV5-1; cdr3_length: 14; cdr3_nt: TGCGCCAGCAGCCGCCGGGACAGGGATTCACCCCTCCACTTT; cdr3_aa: CASSRRDRDSPLHF
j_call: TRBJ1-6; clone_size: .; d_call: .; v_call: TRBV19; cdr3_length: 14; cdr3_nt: TGTGCCGCAGGACAATCGGGGAGTAATTCACCCCTCCACTTT; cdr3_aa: CAAGQSGSNSPLHF
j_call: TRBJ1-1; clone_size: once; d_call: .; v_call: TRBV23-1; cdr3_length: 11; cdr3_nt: TGCGCCAGCAGTCAAACAGATGAAGCTTTCTTT; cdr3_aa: CASSQTDEAFF
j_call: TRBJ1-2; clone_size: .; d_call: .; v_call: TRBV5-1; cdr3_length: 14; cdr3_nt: TGCGCCAGCAGCTTGTCCGGGTCTAACTATGGCTACACCTTC; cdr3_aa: CASSLSGSNYGYTF
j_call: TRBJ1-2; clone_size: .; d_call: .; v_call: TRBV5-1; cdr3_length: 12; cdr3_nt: TGCGCCAGCAGCTTGGACGATTATGGCTACACCTTC; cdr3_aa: CASSLDDYGYTF
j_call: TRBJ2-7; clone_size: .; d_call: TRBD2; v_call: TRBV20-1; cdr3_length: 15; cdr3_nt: TGCAGTGCTGAAAACGCGGGGGGGCTTTCCTACGAGCAGTACTTC; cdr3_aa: CSAENAGGLSYEQYF
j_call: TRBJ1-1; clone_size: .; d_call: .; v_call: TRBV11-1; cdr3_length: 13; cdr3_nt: TGTGCCAGCAGCTTCGTGGGAGGAACTGAAGCTTTCTTT; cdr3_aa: CASSFVGGTEAFF
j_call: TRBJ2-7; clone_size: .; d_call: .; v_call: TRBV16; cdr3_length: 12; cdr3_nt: TGTGCCAGCAGCCAAGGCAGGGCGAGGGAGTACTTC; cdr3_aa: CASSQGRAREYF
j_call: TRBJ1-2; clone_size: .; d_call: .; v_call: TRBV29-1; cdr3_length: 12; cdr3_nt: TGCAGCGTTGGCGGGGGTGACTATGGCTACACCTTC; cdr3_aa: CSVGGGDYGYTF
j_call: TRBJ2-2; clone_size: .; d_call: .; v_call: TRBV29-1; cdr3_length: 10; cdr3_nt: TGCAGCGTTGCGGACGGGGAGCTGTTTTTT; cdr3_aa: CSVADGELFF
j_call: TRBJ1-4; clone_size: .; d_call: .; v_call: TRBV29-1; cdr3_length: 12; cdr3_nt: TGCAGCGTGAGGGGGTCGGGTGAAAAACTGTTTTTT; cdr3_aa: CSVRGSGEKLFF
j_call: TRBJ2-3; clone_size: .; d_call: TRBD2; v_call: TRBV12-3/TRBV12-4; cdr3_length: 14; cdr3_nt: TGTGCCAGCAGTCTTAGCGGGGGGGGAGATACGCAGTATTTT; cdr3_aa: CASSLSGGGDTQYF
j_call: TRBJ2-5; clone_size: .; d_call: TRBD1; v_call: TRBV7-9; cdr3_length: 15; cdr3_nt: TGTGCCAGCAGCTCCTCGGGACAGGGCCAAGAGACCCAGTACTTC; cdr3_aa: CASSSSGQGQETQYF